The rows below give T cell receptor beta chains drawn from one sample of a study of T-cell reconstitution after alpha-beta-depleted transplantation in children. From the PCR reads, TCRdb called clonotypes with MiXCR, one entry per CDR3 protein. Of fewer than 350,000 distinct CDR3 sequences listed, roughly 7.8% are singletons. Sequencing used peripheral blood, obtained 360 days after TCRalphabeta/CD19-depleted stem cell transplant. All receptors derive from a female patient aged 2-10 years who had a stem cell transplant for Fanconi anemia, so the T cells may come from the graft donor. The CDR3 runs from the conserved cysteine through the conserved F or W. D genes are given only for firm matches. Rows give clone size only sometimes, using once, few, many, or a class for an expanded clone.

d_gene	v_gene	abundance	j_gene	CDR3aa	CDR3nt
TRBD1	TRBV20-1	many	TRBJ1-1	CSARPTGGRSTEAFF	TGCAGTGCTAGGCCGACAGGGGGCAGGAGTACTGAAGCTTTCTTT
.	TRBV3-1	few	TRBJ2-2	CASSQGQLNTGELFF	TGTGCCAGCAGCCAAGGACAGCTGAACACCGGGGAGCTGTTTTTT
.	TRBV3-1	.	TRBJ2-5	CASSHPRDTQETQYF	TGTGCCAGCAGCCACCCCAGGGATACCCAAGAGACCCAGTACTTC
.	TRBV11-2	.	TRBJ1-4	CASSLVGQGSGSEKLFF	TGTGCCAGCAGCTTAGTGGGGCAGGGGAGCGGGAGTGAAAAACTGTTTTTT
.	TRBV29-1	many	TRBJ2-5	CSVNSGKGEETQYF	TGCAGCGTTAACTCCGGGAAGGGCGAAGAGACCCAGTACTTC
.	TRBV7-2	many	TRBJ2-3	CASSLSHVEADTQYF	TGTGCCAGCAGCTTATCCCACGTTGAGGCAGATACGCAGTATTTT
TRBD1	TRBV5-1	.	TRBJ1-2	CASSLDRDNGYTF	TGCGCCAGCAGCCTAGACAGGGATAACGGCTACACCTTC
.	TRBV7-2	.	TRBJ1-1	CASSYVTGRAEAFF	TGTGCCAGCAGCTACGTCACGGGGCGGGCTGAAGCTTTCTTT
.	TRBV18	few	TRBJ1-3	CASSPLQGTGNTIYF	TGTGCCAGCTCACCACTTCAGGGGACTGGAAACACCATATATTTT
TRBD1	TRBV27	many	TRBJ2-3	CASSPLHRGGTDTQYF	TGTGCCAGCAGTCCACTCCACAGGGGCGGCACAGATACGCAGTATTTT
.	TRBV6-1	.	TRBJ2-3	CASGALHTGYMGTDTQYF	TGTGCCAGCGGCGCACTCCATACAGGGTATATGGGCACAGATACGCAGTATTTT
.	TRBV28	many	TRBJ2-3	CASSLATSTDTQYF	TGTGCCAGCAGTTTGGCCACCAGCACAGATACGCAGTATTTT
TRBD1	TRBV20-1	many	TRBJ2-7	CSGGGRTLDEQYF	TGCAGTGGAGGGGGCAGGACCCTTGACGAGCAGTACTTC
TRBD2	TRBV7-2	many	TRBJ2-1	CASSVLAGNYNEQFF	TGTGCCAGCAGCGTACTAGCGGGGAACTACAATGAGCAGTTCTTC